This T cell receptor beta chain was obtained from a study of read filtering for tumor transcriptome and immune sequencing. V shed 4 bases and J 7 bases; nucleotides not matched to a gene: 13. The CDR3 is 16 residues long. Germline V gene sequence: CDR1 LGHNA, CDR2 YNFKEQ. From 350 to 500 ng of RNA, a library with molecular barcoded alpha/delta and beta/gamma adaptors was made. Each CDR3 protein is one row after TCRdb ran MiXCR on the reads. The sample holds approximately 20,000 distinct CDR3 sequences, about 20% seen once. Many counts were recorded for this clonotype. Sequencing was performed on a population of CD138-negative cells sorted from bone marrow. The source of this sequence is a donor older than 35 with multiple myeloma. The rearrangement uses TRBV4-2 and TRBJ2-1; the match to TRBD2 covers 7 bases. The CDR3 here is CASSRMAGEVGNEQFF. For the CDR3, the DNA is TGTGCCAGCAGCCGAATGGCGGGAGAAGTCGGAAATGAGCAGTTCTTC.